This TCR beta chain is drawn from a study of Graves' ophthalmopathy and Graves' hyperthyroidism (dated by TCRdb to 2016 to 2019). About the full investigation: Peripheral blood was collected at initial diagnosis, prior to any treatment. To tell Graves' ophthalmopathy apart from Graves' hyperthyroidism, and to predict which patients would progress to ophthalmopathy, the study relied on TCR beta repertoire signatures. In total, some 130 blood samples were TCR-sequenced: under 45 ophthalmopathy, some 75 hyperthyroidism and 17 hyperthyroidism-to-ophthalmopathy patients. To explore V-J signatures that distinguish ophthalmopathy from hyperthyroidism, a discovery set of 95 to 100 patients was enrolled, made up of 40 to 45 with ophthalmopathy and 57 with stable hyperthyroidism. An independent validation cohort was composed of 18 to 20 hyperthyroidism patients and around 16 patients who later progressed from hyperthyroidism to ophthalmopathy. In roughly six hyperthyroidism patients, the T-cell repertoires found in thyroid tissue were compared with those found in blood. Following sampling, methimazole starting at 30 mg daily was administered to hyperthyroidism patients, and high-dose intravenous methylprednisolone was administered to ophthalmopathy patients.

The paper as a whole reports these results and caveats: Most expanded thyroid clonotypes with frequency above 0.001 were also detected in blood, suggesting blood repertoires may reflect the thyroid immune response. No statistical method was used to predetermine the sample size, and group allocation was not hidden from the investigators. In cross-validation, the 13-signature model distinguished ophthalmopathy from stable hyperthyroidism with 87.88% sensitivity and approximately 81% specificity, while in the test set the corresponding values were about 79% and 69%. In validation, the model predicted ophthalmopathy progression with about 71% sensitivity and roughly 78% specificity; some twelve predicted patients were CT-confirmed with GO in a median of roughly 6.8 months.

Patients with ophthalmopathy had moderately to severely active disease, with a Clinical Activity Score of 3 or more, a NOSPECS grade of 4 or more, and a disease duration of less than 3 months. Patients with other autoimmune diseases, uncontrolled infections, pregnancy or lactation were excluded. Diagnosis was based on clinical symptoms, serum thyroxine, TRAb, thyroid ultrasound and orbital computed tomography. Ficoll-Paque density gradient centrifugation was used to isolate PBMCs from 8.5 to 10 ml of fresh peripheral blood. Trizol reagent was used to extract the total RNA, and its quality was then checked on an Agilent 2100 Bioanalyzer. CDR1 ENHRY and CDR2 SYGVKD are derived from the germline V gene. There are 14 amino acids in the CDR3, from cysteine to phenylalanine inclusive. The only DNA kept is the CDR3, 42 bases in frame from the first base. For repertoire sequencing, TCR beta CDR3 regions were amplified from RNA transcripts. The first round of RT-PCR was done with HTBI primers and the Qiagen OneStep RT-PCR kit, and was followed by a second round of multiplex PCR, then size selection and purification. Libraries were sequenced on an Illumina HiSeq2000 using paired-end 100 bp reads. In the original analysis: SOAPnuke was used to process the reads, throwing out any read that had adapters, had uncalled bases, had a mean Phred below 15, or lacked an exact constant-primer or identifier match. COPE v1.2.5 was used to merge the high-quality paired reads. Each unique nucleotide sequence was treated as a clonotype, and MiTCR v1.1 was used to align the clonotypes to the IMGT TRB V, D and J references. The analysis was limited to V-J combinations with a frequency above 0.0001, which together covered around 99% of the repertoires. For each V-J combination, a TCR clonal expansion and chaos score was defined as F50 clonal expansion divided by the chaos observed in the TCRdist matrix. Features were reduced by Welch's t-statistics and random forest to approximately 12 V-J combinations, which fed a naive Bayes classifier. The Morisita-Horn index was used to measure how similar the thyroid and blood repertoires were. The public reads were quality trimmed at Q25 with fastp and then assembled into clones with MiXCR by TCRdb, keeping productive beta chains. Identical CDR3 protein sequences are pooled into one entry, listed with their most common genes and DNA. The V and J calls were not made by the authors but by TCRdb's processing. The table for this sample lists hundreds of thousands of distinct CDR3 sequences; around 40% of them were counted only once. The leading ten clones occupy 44% of the sample.

Concerning this clonotype itself: It has no known antigen specificity. Mismatch with germline at one junction end may stem from a read error.

The sample taken for sequencing was peripheral blood. This TCR derives from an adult man with Graves' ophthalmopathy. The chain is assembled from TRBV10-3 and TRBJ1-4, with the D gene not clear enough to name. The CDR3 amino acid sequence is: CASSSRVQSEKLFF. The base sequence is TGTGCCAGCAGTTCCCGGGTCCAGAGTGAAAAACTGTTTTTT.